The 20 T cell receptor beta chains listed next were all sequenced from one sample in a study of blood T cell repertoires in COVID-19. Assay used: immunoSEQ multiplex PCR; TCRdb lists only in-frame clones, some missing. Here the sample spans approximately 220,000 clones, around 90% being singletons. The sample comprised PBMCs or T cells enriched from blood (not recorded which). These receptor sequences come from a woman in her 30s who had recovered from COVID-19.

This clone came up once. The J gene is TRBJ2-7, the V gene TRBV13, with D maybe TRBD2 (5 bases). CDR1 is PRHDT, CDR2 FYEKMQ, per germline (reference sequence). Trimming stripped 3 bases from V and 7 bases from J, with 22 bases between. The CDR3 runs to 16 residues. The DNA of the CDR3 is TGTGCCAGCAGCTTGACTCCCTCCCTAGCCTTTGGGGAGCAGTACTTC. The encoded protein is CASSLTPSLAFGEQYF. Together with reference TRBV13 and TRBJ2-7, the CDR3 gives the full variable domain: AAGVIQSPRHLIKEKRETATLKCYPIPRHDTVYWYQQGPGQDPQFLISFYEKMQSDKGSIPDRFSAQQFSDYHSELNMSSLELGDSALYFCASSLTPSLAFGEQYFGPGTRLTVT.

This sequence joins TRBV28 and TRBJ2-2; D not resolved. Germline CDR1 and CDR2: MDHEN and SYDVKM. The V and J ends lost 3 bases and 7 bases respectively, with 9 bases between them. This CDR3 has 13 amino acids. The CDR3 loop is CASSFRRSGELFF. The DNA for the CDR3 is TGTGCCAGCAGTTTCCGTAGGAGCGGGGAGCTGTTTTTT. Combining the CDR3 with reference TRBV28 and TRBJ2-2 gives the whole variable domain DVKVTQSSRYLVKRTGEKVFLECVQDMDHENMFWYRQDPGLGLRLIYFSYDVKMKEKGDIPEGYSVSREKKERFSLILESASTNQTSMYLCASSFRRSGELFFGEGSRLTVL.

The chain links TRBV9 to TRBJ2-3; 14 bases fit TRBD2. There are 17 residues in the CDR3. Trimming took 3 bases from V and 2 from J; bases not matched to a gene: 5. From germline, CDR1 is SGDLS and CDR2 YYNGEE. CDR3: CASSAGTSGGLTDTQYF. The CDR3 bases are TGTGCCAGCAGCGCGGGGACTAGCGGGGGCCTCACAGATACGCAGTATTTT.

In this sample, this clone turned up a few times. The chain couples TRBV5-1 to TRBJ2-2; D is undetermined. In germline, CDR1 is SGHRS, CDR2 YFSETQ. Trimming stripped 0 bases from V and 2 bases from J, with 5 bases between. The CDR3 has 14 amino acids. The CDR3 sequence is CASSLALNTGELFF. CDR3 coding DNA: TGCGCCAGCAGCTTGGCTCTAAACACCGGGGAGCTGTTTTTT.

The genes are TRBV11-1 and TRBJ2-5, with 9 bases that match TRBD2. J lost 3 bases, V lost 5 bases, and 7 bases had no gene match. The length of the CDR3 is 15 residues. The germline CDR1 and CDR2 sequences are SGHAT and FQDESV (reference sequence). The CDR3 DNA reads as TGTGCCAGCAGCCCCGCTGGCGGGGGGGAAGAGACCCAGTACTTC. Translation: CASSPAGGGEETQYF.

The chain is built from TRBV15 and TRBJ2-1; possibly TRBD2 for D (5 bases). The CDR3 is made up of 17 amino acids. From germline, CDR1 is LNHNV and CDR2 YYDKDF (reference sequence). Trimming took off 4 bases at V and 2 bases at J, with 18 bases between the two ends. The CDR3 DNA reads TGTGCCACCAGCACCAGAAAAGCGGTTCACACCTACAATGAGCAGTTCTTC. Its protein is CATSTRKAVHTYNEQFF.

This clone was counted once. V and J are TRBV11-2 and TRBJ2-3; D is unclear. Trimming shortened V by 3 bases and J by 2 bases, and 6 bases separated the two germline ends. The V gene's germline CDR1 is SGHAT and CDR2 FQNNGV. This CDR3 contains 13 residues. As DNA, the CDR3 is TGTGCCAGCAGCTTTACTTACACAGATACGCAGTATTTT. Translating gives CASSFTYTDTQYF.

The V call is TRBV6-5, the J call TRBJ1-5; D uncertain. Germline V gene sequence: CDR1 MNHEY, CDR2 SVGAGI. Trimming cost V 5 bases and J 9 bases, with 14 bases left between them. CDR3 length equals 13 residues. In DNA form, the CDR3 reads TGTGCCAGCAGTCCGAGTTCGGCGGGGCCCCAGCATTTT. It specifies CASSPSSAGPQHF.

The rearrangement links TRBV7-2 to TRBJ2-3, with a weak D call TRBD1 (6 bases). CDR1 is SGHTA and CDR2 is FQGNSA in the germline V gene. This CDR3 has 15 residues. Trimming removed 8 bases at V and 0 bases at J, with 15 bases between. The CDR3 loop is CASAPRGPSTDTQYF. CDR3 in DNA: TGTGCCAGCGCCCCCAGGGGCCCAAGCACAGATACGCAGTATTTT.

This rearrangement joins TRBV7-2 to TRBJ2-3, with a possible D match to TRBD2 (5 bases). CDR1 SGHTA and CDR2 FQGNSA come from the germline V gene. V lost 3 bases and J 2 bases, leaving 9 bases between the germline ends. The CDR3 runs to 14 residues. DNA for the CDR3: TGTGCCAGCAGCTTGCAGCGGAACACAGATACGCAGTATTTT. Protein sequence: CASSLQRNTDTQYF.

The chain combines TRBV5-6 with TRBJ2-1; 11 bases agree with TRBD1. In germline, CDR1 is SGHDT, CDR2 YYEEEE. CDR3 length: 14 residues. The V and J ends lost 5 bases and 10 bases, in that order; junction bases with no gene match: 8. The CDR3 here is CASRDRGLRWEQFF. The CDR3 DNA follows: TGTGCCAGCAGGGACAGGGGGCTGCGGTGGGAGCAGTTCTTC.

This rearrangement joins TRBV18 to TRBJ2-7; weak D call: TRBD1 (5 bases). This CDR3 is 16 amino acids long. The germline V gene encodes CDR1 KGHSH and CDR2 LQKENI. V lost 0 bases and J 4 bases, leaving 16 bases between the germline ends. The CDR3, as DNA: TGTGCCAGCTCACCACCGGACGGACAAACCCGTTACGAGCAGTACTTC. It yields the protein CASSPPDGQTRYEQYF.

The CDR3 loop is CASSSSQETQYF. DNA of the CDR3: TGTGCCAGCAGTTCCTCTCAAGAGACCCAGTACTTC. This chain joins TRBV7-9 and TRBJ2-5; no definite D call. The CDR3 has 12 residues. Between the trimmed V and J ends, which lost 6 bases and 2 bases, there was a span of 7 bases. Germline CDR1 reads SEHNR; CDR2 reads FQNEAQ (reference sequence).

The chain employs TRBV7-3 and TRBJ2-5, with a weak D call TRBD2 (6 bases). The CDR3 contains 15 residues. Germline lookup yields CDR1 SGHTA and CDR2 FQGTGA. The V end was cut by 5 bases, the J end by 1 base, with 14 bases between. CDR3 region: CASSPFGTPQETQYF. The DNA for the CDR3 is TGTGCCAGCAGCCCCTTCGGGACTCCCCAAGAGACCCAGTACTTC.

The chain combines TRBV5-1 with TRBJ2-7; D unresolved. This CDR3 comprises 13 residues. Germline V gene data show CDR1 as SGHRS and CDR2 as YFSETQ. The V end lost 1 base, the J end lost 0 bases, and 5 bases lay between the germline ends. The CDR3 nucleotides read TGCGCCAGCAGCTTGCCCAGCTCCTACGAGCAGTACTTC. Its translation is CASSLPSSYEQYF.

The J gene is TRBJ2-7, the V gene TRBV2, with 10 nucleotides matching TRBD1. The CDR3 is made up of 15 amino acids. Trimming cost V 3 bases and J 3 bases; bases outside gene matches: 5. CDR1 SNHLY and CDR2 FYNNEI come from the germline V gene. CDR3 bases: TGTGCCAGCAGTGACCCGGGACAGGGGTTCTACGAGCAGTACTTC. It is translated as CASSDPGQGFYEQYF.

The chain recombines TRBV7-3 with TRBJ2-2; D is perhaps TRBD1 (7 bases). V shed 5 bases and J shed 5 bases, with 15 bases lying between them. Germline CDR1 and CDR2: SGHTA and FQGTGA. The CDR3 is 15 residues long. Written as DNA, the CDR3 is TGTGCCAGCAGCCCCCGGGCAGGGGGGACCGGGGAGCTGTTTTTT. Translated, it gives CASSPRAGGTGELFF. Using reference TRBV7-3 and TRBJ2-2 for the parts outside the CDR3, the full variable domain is GAGVSQTPSNKVTEKGKYVELRCDPISGHTALYWYRQSLGQGPEFLIYFQGTGAADDSGLPNDRFFAVRPEGSVSTLKIQRTERGDSAVYLCASSPRAGGTGELFFGEGSRLTVL.

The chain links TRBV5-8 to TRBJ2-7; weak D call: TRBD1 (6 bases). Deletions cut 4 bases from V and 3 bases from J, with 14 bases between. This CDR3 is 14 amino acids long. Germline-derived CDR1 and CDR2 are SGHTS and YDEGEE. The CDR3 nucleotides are TGTGCCAGCAGCCCACAGGGAAGAGGCTACGAGCAGTACTTC. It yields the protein CASSPQGRGYEQYF. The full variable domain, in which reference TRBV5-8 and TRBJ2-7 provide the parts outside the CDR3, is EAGVTQSPTHLIKTRGQQATLRCSPISGHTSVYWYQQALGLGLQFLLWYDEGEERNRGNFPPRFSGRQFPNYSSELNVNALELEDSALYLCASSPQGRGYEQYFGPGTRLTVT.

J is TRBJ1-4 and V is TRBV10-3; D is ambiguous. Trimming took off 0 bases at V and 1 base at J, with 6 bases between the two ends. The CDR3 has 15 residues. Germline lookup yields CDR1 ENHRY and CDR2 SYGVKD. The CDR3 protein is CAISESGRTNEKLFF. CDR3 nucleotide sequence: TGTGCCATCAGTGAGTCTGGTAGAACTAATGAAAAACTGTTTTTT.

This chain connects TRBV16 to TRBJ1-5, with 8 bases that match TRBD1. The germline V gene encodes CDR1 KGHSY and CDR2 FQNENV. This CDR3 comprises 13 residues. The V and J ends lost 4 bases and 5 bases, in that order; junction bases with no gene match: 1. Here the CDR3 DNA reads TGTGCCAGCAGCCTGGACAGGGATCAGCCCCAGCATTTT. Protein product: CASSLDRDQPQHF.